The 21 T cell receptor beta chains in this list originate from one sample, sequenced in a study of blood T cell repertoires in COVID-19. Method: immunoSEQ multiplex PCR; TCRdb's copy keeps in-frame clones and lacks some. The sample gives about 160,000 clones, around 81% of which show up once; 11% is in the top ten. The sample comprised peripheral blood. The source is a man in his 60s with active or convalescent COVID-19.

For this clone: The sample holds other DNA sequences that translate to the same CDR3. V gene TRBV18 combines with J gene TRBJ1-1; D is ambiguous. The CDR3 is made up of 13 amino acids. The V gene lost 3 bases and the J gene lost 2 bases, with 7 bases spanning the gap. CDR1 and CDR2 (germline): KGHSH, LQKENI. The CDR3 nucleotides are TGTGCCAGCTCACCGGGCCTAAACACTGAAGCTTTCTTT. It specifies CASSPGLNTEAFF.

The J gene is TRBJ2-7, the V gene TRBV6-1, with 9 bases that match TRBD1. The CDR3 is 20 residues long. Germline CDR1 is MNHNS and CDR2 is SASEGT. V lost 3 bases to trimming and J lost 3 bases; unmatched junction nucleotides: 21. CDR3 sequence reads: CASSDKGQGRHLGYNYEQYF. The DNA of the CDR3 is TGTGCCAGCAGTGATAAAGGACAGGGGCGACACCTGGGATATAACTACGAGCAGTACTTC.

This clone was observed a single time. The chain is built from TRBV3-1 (or the pseudogene TRBV3-2) and TRBJ2-1, with D perhaps matching TRBD1 (6 bases). The germline V gene has CDR1 LGHDT and CDR2 YNNKEL (reference sequence). This CDR3 is built from 13 residues. V lost 5 bases and J lost 7, with 12 bases in between. The CDR3 loop is CASSFGQPNEQFF. CDR3 nucleotide sequence: TGTGCCAGCAGCTTTGGACAGCCAAATGAGCAGTTCTTC.

V usage is TRBV2 and J usage is TRBJ1-5, with 12 bases lining up with TRBD1. This CDR3 comprises 15 residues. Germline CDR1 SNHLY, CDR2 FYNNEI. V lost 6 bases to trimming and J lost 3 bases; unmatched junction nucleotides: 3. CDR3 coding DNA: TGTGCCAGCAGAGGGACAGGGGGCAACAATCAGCCCCAGCATTTT. This codes for CASRGTGGNNQPQHF.

V and J are TRBV4-2 and TRBJ1-3, with D perhaps matching TRBD1 (5 bases). CDR3 length equals 16 residues. Trimming removed 0 bases at V and 0 bases at J, with 9 bases between. Germline-derived CDR1 and CDR2 are LGHNA and YNFKEQ. CDR3 residues: CASSQEQAHSGNTIYF. In DNA form, the CDR3 reads TGTGCCAGCAGCCAAGAACAGGCCCACTCTGGAAACACCATATATTTT.

J is TRBJ1-5 and V is TRBV12-3 or TRBV12-4; D is unclear. The germline V and J ends were trimmed by 3 bases and 4 bases, with 7 bases remaining between them. CDR3 size: 13 residues. CDR3 DNA sequence: TGTGCCAGCAGTTTTACGAGGAATCAGCCCCAGCATTTT. It translates to CASSFTRNQPQHF.

The V call is TRBV5-1, the J call TRBJ1-2; 10 positions agree with TRBD1. The CDR3 runs 14 residues. Germline V gene data show CDR1 as SGHRS and CDR2 as YFSETQ. The trim removed 4 bases at V and 4 bases at J, leaving 4 bases unmatched. CDR3 nucleotides: TGCGCCAGCAGCGGAGGGGACAGGGGCTATGGCTACACCTTC. Residues: CASSGGDRGYGYTF.

This clone has only a few counts. The chain joins TRBV28 to TRBJ1-4; D gene unclear. CDR1 MDHEN and CDR2 SYDVKM come from the germline V gene. CDR3 length: 13 residues. The V end was cut by 3 bases, the J end by 0 bases, with 2 bases between. CDR3 sequence: CASSFATNEKLFF. In nucleotides, the CDR3 is TGTGCCAGCAGTTTCGCAACTAATGAAAAACTGTTTTTT.

This clone was seen more than once but under ten times. This chain connects TRBV28 to TRBJ2-7; 9 bases match TRBD1. Germline V gene data show CDR1 as MDHEN and CDR2 as SYDVKM. The CDR3 is 16 amino acids. Trimming removed 7 bases from V and 0 bases from J; junction bases left unmatched: 10. The CDR3 protein is CASNNPWTGASYEQYF. CDR3 nucleotides: TGTGCCAGCAATAACCCGTGGACAGGGGCCTCCTACGAGCAGTACTTC.

The chain is built from TRBV19 and TRBJ1-5; D may be TRBD1 (6 bases). V lost 2 bases and J lost 1, with 15 bases in between. This CDR3 spans 17 amino acids. CDR1 is LNHDA and CDR2 is SQIVND in the germline V gene (reference sequence). CDR3 amino acids: CASSISGTISSNQPQHF. Written as DNA, the CDR3 is TGTGCCAGTAGTATATCGGGGACAATTTCCAGCAATCAGCCCCAGCATTTT.

This sequence joins TRBV3-1 (or the pseudogene TRBV3-2) and TRBJ1-1; 9 bases agree with TRBD1. This CDR3 is 16 amino acids long. CDR1 is LGHDT, CDR2 YNNKEL, per germline (reference sequence). V gave up 1 base and J gave up 1 base; unmatched junction bases: 4. The CDR3 DNA reads as TGTGCCAGCAGCCAAGCAGGGACAGGGACGAACACTGAAGCTTTCTTT. Protein sequence: CASSQAGTGTNTEAFF.

V and J are TRBV27 and TRBJ2-7; TRBD1 matches at 7 bases. The CDR3 runs 15 residues. Germline values: CDR1 MNHEY, CDR2 SMNVEV (reference sequence). V was pared by 2 bases and J by 4 bases, with 8 bases of the junction left unmatched. The CDR3 region has the DNA TGTGCCAGCAGTTTAACTGAACAGGGGCTATACGAGCAGTACTTC. Residues: CASSLTEQGLYEQYF.

This clone was detected only once. The rearrangement links TRBV18 to TRBJ2-1; a possible D gene is TRBD1 (6 bases). Looked up from germline, CDR1 is KGHSH and CDR2 is LQKENI. The ends were cut back, 4 bases at V and 6 bases at J, with 13 bases in the middle. The CDR3 sequence is 14 residues long. The CDR3, as DNA: TGTGCCAGCTCACTGCAGGGACAAATCAATGAGCAGTTCTTC. Amino acids: CASSLQGQINEQFF.

The rearrangement links TRBV5-1 to TRBJ2-1; 8 bases fit TRBD2. The CDR3 length is 16 residues. J was trimmed by 7 bases and V by 5 bases; bases with no gene match: 14. Per germline, CDR1 SGHRS and CDR2 YFSETQ. The CDR3 loop is CASRGLRGLGTNEQFF. The CDR3 DNA follows: TGCGCCAGCAGGGGACTGAGGGGACTAGGTACGAATGAGCAGTTCTTC.

The chain is built from TRBV5-5 and TRBJ1-5, with D uncertain. The germline V gene encodes CDR1 SGHKS and CDR2 YYEKEE (reference sequence). The CDR3 is 11 amino acids. Between the trimmed V and J ends, which lost 4 bases and 4 bases, there was a span of 3 bases. The DNA of the CDR3 is TGTGCCAGCAGCGCGAATCAGCCCCAGCATTTT. This sequence encodes CASSANQPQHF.

The chain links TRBV9 to TRBJ2-1, with 16 bases that match TRBD2. Per germline, CDR1 SGDLS and CDR2 YYNGEE. This CDR3 has 15 residues. The V gene end was trimmed by 4 bases and the J gene end by 8 bases; junction bases not matched to a gene: 3. The CDR3 sequence is CASSPGTSGRDEQFF. The CDR3 nucleotides are TGTGCCAGCAGCCCCGGGACTAGCGGGAGGGATGAGCAGTTCTTC.

J is TRBJ2-7 and V is TRBV28; TRBD1 matches at 10 bases. The germline gives CDR1 MDHEN, CDR2 SYDVKM. The ends lost 5 bases at V and 4 bases at J; junction bases unmatched: 8. This CDR3 comprises 15 residues. DNA for the CDR3: TGTGCCAGCAGTACGGACAGGGGGACCTCGTACGAGCAGTACTTC. Encoded protein: CASSTDRGTSYEQYF.

V usage is TRBV15 and J usage is TRBJ1-1; 7 bases line up with TRBD1. This CDR3 region has 13 residues. Germline V gene data show CDR1 as LNHNV and CDR2 as YYDKDF (reference sequence). V lost 0 bases and J lost 11; bases outside the gene matches: 6. The CDR3 DNA sequence: TGTGCCACCAGCAGAGATCCGGGGACAGACGCTTTCTTT. Translating it yields CATSRDPGTDAFF.

This chain uses TRBV6-1 with TRBJ1-2, with 7 bases identical to TRBD1. The trim removed 1 base at V and 7 bases at J, leaving 6 bases unmatched. The CDR3 consists of 14 residues. The germline V gene has CDR1 MNHNS and CDR2 SASEGT. CDR3 residues: CASSEEGQFRGYTF. In DNA, the CDR3 is TGTGCCAGCAGTGAAGAGGGACAGTTCCGTGGCTACACCTTC.

Written as DNA, the CDR3 is TGTGCCAGCAGCTTCGGGGGGGCTGGAGAGACCCAGTACTTC. Translating gives CASSFGGAGETQYF. The chain combines TRBV5-4 with TRBJ2-5; 8 nucleotides match TRBD2. CDR3 length: 14 amino acids. The ends lost 2 bases at V and 4 bases at J; junction bases unmatched: 4. The V gene's germline CDR1 is SGHNT and CDR2 YYREEE (reference sequence).

The rearrangement joins TRBV29-1 to TRBJ2-1, with TRBD2 matching over 9 bases. The CDR3 totals 19 residues. Trimming took 0 bases from V and 2 from J; bases not matched to a gene: 14. Germline assignment: CDR1 SQVTM and CDR2 ANQGSEA. For the CDR3, the DNA is TGCAGCGTTGAAGATCAAGGGCAGCGGGAGGCGTTTCCCTACAATGAGCAGTTCTTC. This encodes CSVEDQGQREAFPYNEQFF.